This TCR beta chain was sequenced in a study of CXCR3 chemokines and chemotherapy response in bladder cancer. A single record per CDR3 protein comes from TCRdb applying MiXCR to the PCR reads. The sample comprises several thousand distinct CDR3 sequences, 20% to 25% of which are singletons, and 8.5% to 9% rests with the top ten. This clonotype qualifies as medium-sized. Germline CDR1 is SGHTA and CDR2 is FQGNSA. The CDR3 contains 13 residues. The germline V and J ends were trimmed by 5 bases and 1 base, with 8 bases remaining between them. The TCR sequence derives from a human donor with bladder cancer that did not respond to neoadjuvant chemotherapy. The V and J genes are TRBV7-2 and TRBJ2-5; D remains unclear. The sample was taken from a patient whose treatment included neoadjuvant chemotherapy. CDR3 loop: CASSQELQETQYF. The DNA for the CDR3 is TGTGCCAGCAGCCAAGAACTCCAAGAGACCCAGTACTTC.